This T cell receptor (beta chain) was found in a study of blood T cells in healthy people across ages. Peripheral blood was drawn, ten milliliters per donor. Isolated PBMCs totaled at least 6 million in each sample. Extraction of total RNA produced a minimum of 5.5 micrograms from each sample. This CDR3 spans 13 amino acids. CDR1 is LNHNV, CDR2 YYDKDF, per germline (reference sequence). Using a J-beta primer mix together with a sample-barcoded 5' primer, a second PCR was run for about 6 to 12 cycles. Each of the samples gave a minimum of 2.5 million paired-end reads that contained CDR3. TCRdb re-called the 5' RACE reads with MiXCR, one entry per CDR3 protein. Of some 800,000 distinct CDR3 sequences in the sample, under 45% are singletons; the top ten hold around 18%.

This TCR derives from a man aged 55 to 70 in good health. V gene TRBV15 combines with J gene TRBJ2-5; D is perhaps TRBD2 (6 bases). What was sequenced was blood. CDR3 nucleotides: TGTGCAACGAAATGGGGGGTCCAAGAGACCCAGTACTTC. This codes for CATKWGVQETQYF.